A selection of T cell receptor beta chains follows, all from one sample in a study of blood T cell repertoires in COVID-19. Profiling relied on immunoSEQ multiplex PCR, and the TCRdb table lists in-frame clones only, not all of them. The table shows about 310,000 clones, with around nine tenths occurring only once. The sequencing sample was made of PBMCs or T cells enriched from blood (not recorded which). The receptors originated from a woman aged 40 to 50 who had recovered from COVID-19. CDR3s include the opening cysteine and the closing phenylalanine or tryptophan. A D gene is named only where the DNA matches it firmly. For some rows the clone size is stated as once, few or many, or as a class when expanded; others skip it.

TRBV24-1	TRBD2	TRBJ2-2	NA	TGTGCCACCAGTGATGAGCCTACTAGCGGCACCGGGGAGCTGTTTTTT	CATSDEPTSGTGELFF
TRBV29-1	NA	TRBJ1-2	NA	TGCAGCGTCATCCAGGTGTCTAACTATGGCTACACCTTC	CSVIQVSNYGYTF
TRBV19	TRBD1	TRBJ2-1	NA	TGTGCCAGTAGACAGACAGGGGGCTCCTACAATGAGCAGTTCTTC	CASRQTGGSYNEQFF
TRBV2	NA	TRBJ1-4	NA	TGTGCCAGCTGTCGGTTAGGGGGAGAGTATGAAAAACTGTTTTTT	CASCRLGGEYEKLFF
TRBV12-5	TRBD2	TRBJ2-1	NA	TGTGCTAGTGGTTTGGCCACGCTGACTAGCGGAGCCTACAATGAGCAGTTCTTC	CASGLATLTSGAYNEQFF
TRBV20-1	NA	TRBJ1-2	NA	TGCAGTGCTCCTCGGGACTATGGCTACACCTTC	CSAPRDYGYTF
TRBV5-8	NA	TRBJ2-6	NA	TGTGCCAGCAGCTCAGGTCCCCCGCTCTCTGGGGCCAACGTCCTGACTTTC	CASSSGPPLSGANVLTF
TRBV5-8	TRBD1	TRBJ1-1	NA	TGTGCCAGCAGTCACGCAGGGGGAGACACTGAAGCTTTCTTT	CASSHAGGDTEAFF
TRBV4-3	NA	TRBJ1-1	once	TGCGCCAGCAGCCAAGCCGGGGGTGGGGGTGAAGCTTTCTTT	CASSQAGGGGEAFF
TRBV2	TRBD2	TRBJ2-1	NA	TGTGCCAGCGGGGGTTCGGGACTAGCGGAGAGCTCCTACAATGAGCAGTTCTTC	CASGGSGLAESSYNEQFF
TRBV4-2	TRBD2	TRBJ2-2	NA	TGTGCCAGCAGCCAAGAACTAGCGGGACGGGCCGGGGAGCTGTTTTTT	CASSQELAGRAGELFF
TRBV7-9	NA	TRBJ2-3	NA	TGTGCCAGCAGCTTGACCCTTCCGACTCTAGGGAGTGGAGATACGCAGTATTTT	CASSLTLPTLGSGDTQYF
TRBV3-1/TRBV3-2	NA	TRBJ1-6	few	TGTGCCAGCAGCGATACAGGGATGAAATCACCCCTCCACTTT	CASSDTGMKSPLHF
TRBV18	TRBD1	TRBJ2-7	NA	TGTGCCAGCTCACCACCGACAGGGGCCTACGAGCAGTACTTC	CASSPPTGAYEQYF
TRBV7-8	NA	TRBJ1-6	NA	TGTGCCAGCAGCCCACAGAGTAATTCACCCCTCCACTTT	CASSPQSNSPLHF
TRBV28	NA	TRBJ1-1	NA	TGTGCCAGTTTTCCCCGGGACACCCCGGAGAACACTGAAGCTTTCTTT	CASFPRDTPENTEAFF
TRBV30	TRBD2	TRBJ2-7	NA	TGTGCCTGGAGATTCCTTAGCGGGAGGGCCGAGGAGCAGTACTTC	CAWRFLSGRAEEQYF
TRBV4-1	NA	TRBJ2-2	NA	TGCGCCAGCAGCGAAACTAGGGCCGGGGAGCTGTTTTTT	CASSETRAGELFF
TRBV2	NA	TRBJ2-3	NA	TGTGCCAGCACCCCACTACTCTCGCAGGGAAGCACAGATACGCAGTATTTT	CASTPLLSQGSTDTQYF
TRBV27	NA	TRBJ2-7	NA	TGTGCCAGCAGTTCCCGCGACTCCTACGAGCAGTACTTC	CASSSRDSYEQYF
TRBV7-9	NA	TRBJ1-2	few	TGTGCCAGCAGCTCACCCCGGAGCGACCCTAACTATGGCTACACCTTC	CASSSPRSDPNYGYTF
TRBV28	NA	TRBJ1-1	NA	TGTGCCAGCAGATTCCCTGTACCCTACAGTGACACTGAAGCTTTCTTT	CASRFPVPYSDTEAFF
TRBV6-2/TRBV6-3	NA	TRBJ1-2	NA	TGTGCCAGCAGTTACGGCGCAGGGAACTATGGCTACACCTTC	CASSYGAGNYGYTF
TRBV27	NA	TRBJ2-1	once	TGTGCCAGCAGCTCGGAGACCTACAATGAGCAGTTCTTC	CASSSETYNEQFF
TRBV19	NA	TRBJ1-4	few	TGTGCCAGTAGTATAGAAGCGCACGCGGAAAAACTGTTTTTT	CASSIEAHAEKLFF
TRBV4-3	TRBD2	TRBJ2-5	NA	TGCGCCAGCAGCCAAGGTTACAGACTAGCGGGAATGGAGACCCAGTACTTC	CASSQGYRLAGMETQYF
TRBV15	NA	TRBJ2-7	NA	TGTGCCACCAGCAGGGGGCTGGGCTACGAGCAGTACTTC	CATSRGLGYEQYF
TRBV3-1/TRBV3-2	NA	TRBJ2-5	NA	TGTGCCAGCAGCCAAGACATATGGGGGCCGCAAGAGACCCAGTACTTC	CASSQDIWGPQETQYF
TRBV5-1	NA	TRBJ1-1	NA	TGCGCCAGCAGCTTTGGCAGGGATGAAGCTTTCTTT	CASSFGRDEAFF
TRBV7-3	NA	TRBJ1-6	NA	TGTGCCAGCAGTCCGACGGAAGGGACTCATTCACCCCTCCACTTT	CASSPTEGTHSPLHF
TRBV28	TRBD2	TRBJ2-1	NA	TGTGCCAGCAGCAAACTAGCGGGGCTTAACAATGAGCAGTTCTTC	CASSKLAGLNNEQFF
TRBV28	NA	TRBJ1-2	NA	TGTGCCAGCAGTACCCCCCGGGAGATCTATGGCTACACCTTC	CASSTPREIYGYTF
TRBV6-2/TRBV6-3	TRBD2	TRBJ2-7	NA	TGTGCCAGCAGTTACTCCGGGACTAACGAGCAGTACTTC	CASSYSGTNEQYF
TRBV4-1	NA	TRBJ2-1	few	TGCGCCAGCAGCTCCTCCTTTTTGAGGGATGAGCAGTTCTTC	CASSSSFLRDEQFF
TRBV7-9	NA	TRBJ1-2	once	TGTGCCAGCAGCTTGGAGGCAGGTGGCTACACCTTC	CASSLEAGGYTF